This T cell receptor beta chain was captured by sequencing in a study of blood T cell repertoires in COVID-19. On the study more broadly: Samples of COVID-19 (acute and convalescent) were obtained from the United States, Italy and Spain. Sample material is recorded as cDNA or gDNA derived from T cells, B-cell-depleted T cells, or PBMCs.

Unmatched junction bases numbered 3, after V lost 1 base and J lost 4 bases. Germline CDR1 is KGHSH and CDR2 is LQKENI. This CDR3 region has 15 residues. The authors' processing: From reference gene primer amplification, estimates of nucleated cell counts were derived. Sequencing was performed with immunoSEQ multiplex PCR; in TCRdb, only in-frame clones are kept and a portion is missing. V, J and clone size derive from that table, while D and trimming were established from the DNA sequence. The sample contains tens of thousands of clones, roughly nine tenths of which appear only once. Sequencing was performed on peripheral blood. The source is a man aged 70-80 years with active or convalescent COVID-19. V and J are TRBV18 and TRBJ1-4, with 7 bases lining up with TRBD1. CDR3 sequence reads: CASSPQAGGNEKLFF. The CDR3 nucleotides read TGTGCCAGCTCACCACAAGCAGGGGGTAATGAAAAACTGTTTTTT.